Listed below are T cell receptor beta chains from one sample, sequenced in a study of blood T cell repertoires in COVID-19. Sequencing used immunoSEQ multiplex PCR; TCRdb keeps in-frame clones, though not all of them. The data contain 100,000 to 150,000 clones, about 81% of them singletons. Material for sequencing was peripheral blood. The receptors come from a man aged 25-40 years with COVID-19, enrolled during active disease. Both conserved end residues are part of each CDR3. A D gene is named only where the DNA matches it firmly. Where a row states a size, it is once, few, many or the class of an expanded clone; other rows omit it.

v_call,d_call,clone_size,j_call,cdr3_nt,cdr3_aa
TRBV21-1,.,few,TRBJ1-5,TGTGCCAGCCTCCGTGGGCCTCATGACAATCAGCCCCAGCATTTT,CASLRGPHDNQPQHF
TRBV20-1,.,.,TRBJ1-1,TGCAGTGCTAGTCCAGGGGTTAGAACTGAAGCTTTCTTT,CSASPGVRTEAFF
TRBV6-1,TRBD1,.,TRBJ1-5,TGTGCCAGCAGTGAACGGGGGACAGGGATTAGCAATCAGCCCCAGCATTTT,CASSERGTGISNQPQHF
TRBV18,TRBD1,once,TRBJ1-2,TGTGCCAGCTCACCACCTGGACAGGACTATGGCTACACCTTC,CASSPPGQDYGYTF
TRBV5-1,.,.,TRBJ1-2,TGCGCCAGCAGCTTGGGAGAGAACTATGGCTACACCTTC,CASSLGENYGYTF
TRBV29-1,.,.,TRBJ1-2,TGCAGCGTGACCCAAGGGGAAGGGCTGGGTGGCTACACCTTC,CSVTQGEGLGGYTF
TRBV6-5,TRBD2,few,TRBJ2-7,TGTGCCAGCCAACAGACTAGCGGGAGCTACGAGCAGTACTTC,CASQQTSGSYEQYF
TRBV7-9,.,.,TRBJ2-7,TGTGCCAGCAGCCCTTCGGCGGTCTACGAGCAGTACTTC,CASSPSAVYEQYF
TRBV7-9,TRBD1,.,TRBJ1-2,TGTGCCAGCAGCTTAGCGGCAGGGACAGGCTATGGCTACACCTTC,CASSLAAGTGYGYTF
TRBV4-2,TRBD2,.,TRBJ2-1,TGTGCCAGCAGCCCCAAGGGGACTAGCGGGATCAATGAGCAGTTCTTC,CASSPKGTSGINEQFF
TRBV3-1/TRBV3-2,TRBD1,.,TRBJ2-1,TGTGCCAGCAGTCACCGGGACAGGGTTGGCAATGAGCAGTTCTTC,CASSHRDRVGNEQFF
TRBV28,TRBD1,.,TRBJ2-5,TGTGCCAGCAGTCTGGGGACAGGGCACCAAGAGACCCAGTACTTC,CASSLGTGHQETQYF
TRBV4-1,TRBD1,.,TRBJ1-6,TGCGCCAGCAGCCAGGGACAGGAGAGCTCCTATAATTCACCCCTCCACTTT,CASSQGQESSYNSPLHF
TRBV6-5,TRBD2,.,TRBJ2-7,TGTGCCAGCGGTAGCGGGGCTTCCTACGAGCAGTACTTC,CASGSGASYEQYF
TRBV27,.,.,TRBJ1-2,TGTGCCAGCAGTTTAAAGGCGCAGACTGGCTATGGCTACACCTTC,CASSLKAQTGYGYTF
TRBV6-6,.,once,TRBJ1-1,TGTGCCAGCCGCGCGGGAACTGAAGCTTTCTTT,CASRAGTEAFF
TRBV28,.,.,TRBJ2-7,TGTGCCAGCAGTTTGGGGCAGGGAGGCTACGAGCAGTACTTC,CASSLGQGGYEQYF
TRBV5-1,TRBD1,.,TRBJ1-5,TGCGCCAGCAGCTTCGGGGACAGGGTCGGGCAGCCCCAGCATTTT,CASSFGDRVGQPQHF
TRBV7-9,.,.,TRBJ1-5,TGTGCCAGCAGCCCTGGAGACAGTACCAATCAGCCCCAGCATTTT,CASSPGDSTNQPQHF
TRBV29-1,.,.,TRBJ1-5,TGCAGCGCCGAAACAGGTAGCAATCAGCCCCAGCATTTT,CSAETGSNQPQHF
TRBV7-9,.,.,TRBJ2-2,TGTGCCAGCAGCCCAGACAGGCACGGGGAGCTGTTTTTT,CASSPDRHGELFF
TRBV9,.,.,TRBJ1-1,TGTGCCAGCAGCTCCCGGTGGAACACTGAAGCTTTCTTT,CASSSRWNTEAFF
TRBV7-2,.,.,TRBJ1-1,TGTGCCAGCAGCTTAGGCGACTTAGCTTTCTTT,CASSLGDLAFF
TRBV9,TRBD1,few,TRBJ1-1,TGTGCCAGCAGCGTAGGGGACAGTGAAGCTTTCTTT,CASSVGDSEAFF
TRBV28,.,.,TRBJ1-1,TGTGCCAGCAGCCTCGGGACTGAAGCTTTCTTT,CASSLGTEAFF
TRBV27,.,.,TRBJ2-5,TGTGCCAGCAGTTTGGGTGGGAGACAGACCCAGTACTTC,CASSLGGRQTQYF
TRBV6-5,.,.,TRBJ1-1,TGTGCCAGCAGTTACTGGGCAGGCCGTGAAGCTTTCTTT,CASSYWAGREAFF
TRBV7-7,TRBD1,once,TRBJ1-3,TGTGCCAGCAGCCAGCGACAGGGTGCTGGAAACACCATATATTTT,CASSQRQGAGNTIYF
TRBV19,.,few,TRBJ2-1,TGTGCCAGTAGTATTCCCCCAAATAGTCTACCTTACAATGAGCAGTTCTTC,CASSIPPNSLPYNEQFF
TRBV5-4,TRBD1,.,TRBJ2-7,TGTGCCAGCAGCCCTGGGACAGGGGGCGTATACGAGCAGTACTTC,CASSPGTGGVYEQYF
TRBV6-2/TRBV6-3,TRBD1,.,TRBJ2-7,TGTGCCAGCAGTTTTGGACAGGTTACCTACGAGCAGTACTTC,CASSFGQVTYEQYF
TRBV4-3,TRBD1,.,TRBJ1-2,TGCGCCAGCAGCCAAGGAAGACAGGGGGGTATTTATGGCTACACCTTC,CASSQGRQGGIYGYTF
TRBV14,TRBD2,.,TRBJ2-1,TGTGCCAGCAGCCAAGGTCTAGCGGGGGGGTTCTACAATGAGCAGTTCTTC,CASSQGLAGGFYNEQFF
TRBV5-6,.,.,TRBJ2-7,TGTGCCAGCAGCTCCGGACTCGGGGGCTACGAGCAGTACTTC,CASSSGLGGYEQYF
TRBV27,.,.,TRBJ1-5,TGTGCCAGCCTCCCCTGGGACACGGAGCCCCAGCATTTT,CASLPWDTEPQHF
TRBV28,.,.,TRBJ1-2,TGTGCGGCGCAGCGGGACTATGGCTACACCTTC,CAAQRDYGYTF
TRBV12-5,TRBD1,.,TRBJ1-5,TGTGCTAGTGGTTTGGGGACAGGGCGGGATCAGCCCCAGCATTTT,CASGLGTGRDQPQHF
TRBV7-2,.,few,TRBJ2-5,TGTGCCAGCAGCTTATTTGGCGGAGAGGGCCAAGAGACCCAGTACTTC,CASSLFGGEGQETQYF
TRBV19,.,.,TRBJ1-2,TGTGCCAGTAGTACCCAGGGCGGAGGCTACACCTTC,CASSTQGGGYTF
TRBV29-1,TRBD2,.,TRBJ2-5,TGCAGCGTTGATGCGGCTAGCGGGAGGGCCCAAGAGACCCAGTACTTC,CSVDAASGRAQETQYF
TRBV7-8,.,few,TRBJ2-3,TGTGCCAGCAGCCTCCTCCGGGGTACGCAGTATTTT,CASSLLRGTQYF
TRBV21-1,.,.,TRBJ2-7,TGTGCCAGCAGCAAACCCAAAATAAACCGGACTAGCGGTTCCTACGAGCAGTACTTC,CASSKPKINRTSGSYEQYF
TRBV11-3,.,.,TRBJ2-2,TGTGCCAGCAGCTTTCCTAGCCACCATGCAACCGGGGAGCTGTTTTTT,CASSFPSHHATGELFF
TRBV6-5,.,.,TRBJ1-1,TGTGCCAGCAGTCGGACAAGAGCGAACACTGAAGCTTTCTTT,CASSRTRANTEAFF
TRBV28,.,.,TRBJ1-1,TGTGCCAGCAGTCTGCTCTCCCTAAAGCGTACAGGAAGCACTGAAGCTTTCTTT,CASSLLSLKRTGSTEAFF
TRBV5-4,.,.,TRBJ1-6,TGTGCCAGCAGCTTGGGGCAGGGTAATTCACCCCTCCACTTT,CASSLGQGNSPLHF
TRBV1,.,.,TRBJ2-5,TGCACCAGCAGCCCGGCGGCCGAGCGGGAACGAGAGACCCAGTACTTC,CTSSPAAERERETQYF
TRBV2,.,.,TRBJ1-2,TGTGCCAGCAGTGAGACACGTGCTAACTATGGCTACACCTTC,CASSETRANYGYTF
TRBV11-3,.,.,TRBJ1-1,TGTGCCAGCACGCTAAGAGGTTCAGTGAACACTGAAGCTTTCTTT,CASTLRGSVNTEAFF
TRBV11-3,TRBD1,.,TRBJ1-2,TGTGCCAGCAGCCAGGACAGGGGTGATGGCTACACCTTC,CASSQDRGDGYTF
TRBV5-5,TRBD1,.,TRBJ1-1,TGTGCCAGCAGCTCAGACAGGGGAACTGAAGCTTTCTTT,CASSSDRGTEAFF
TRBV7-9,TRBD2,.,TRBJ2-1,TGTGCCAGCAGCTCGACACTAGCGGGAAGCTCCTACAATGAGCAGTTCTTC,CASSSTLAGSSYNEQFF
TRBV11-2,TRBD1,.,TRBJ1-1,TGTGCCAGTTCAGGACAGGGGGCGGGAAACACTGAAGCTTTCTTT,CASSGQGAGNTEAFF